The 12 T cell receptor beta chains below come from one sample, sequenced in a study of regulatory T cells in long-lasting Graves disease. The authors built TCR beta libraries using iRepertoire HTBI primers and Arm-PCR of CDR3 regions. Each CDR3 protein is one row after TCRdb ran MiXCR on the multiplex PCR reads. Of fewer than 600,000 distinct CDR3 sequences in the sample, 20% to 25% were seen once. Indicated time point: persistent/refractory GD, antithyroid drugs over 5 years with positive TRAb. Generation of the TCR library employed RNA extracted from PBMCs. Sequencing used peripheral blood mononuclear cells (PBMCs), obtained when the disease was refractory, from a patient treated with antithyroid drugs. These receptors were obtained from a female donor with Graves disease.

The rearrangement links TRBV11-2 to TRBJ2-7, with a possible D match to TRBD2 (5 bases). The CDR3 runs 15 residues. V lost 1 base to trimming and J lost 1 base, with 11 bases between them. From germline, CDR1 is SGHAT and CDR2 FQNNGV. This CDR3 reads CASSLGPAESYEQYF. CDR3 DNA: TGTGCCAGCAGCTTAGGGCCAGCGGAATCCTACGAGCAGTACTTC. Filled out from reference TRBV11-2 and TRBJ2-7, the complete variable domain reads EAGVAQSPRYKIIEKRQSVAFWCNPISGHATLYWYQQILGQGPKLLIQFQNNGVVDDSQLPKDRFSAERLKGVDSTLKIQPAKLEDSAVYLCASSLGPAESYEQYFGPGTRLTVT.

This clonotype has ten or more counts. CDR3 DNA sequence: TGTGCCAGCAGTTCGAGGACGGGACAGATTAATTCACCCCTCCACTTT. Its protein product is CASSSRTGQINSPLHF. The rearrangement links TRBV28 to TRBJ1-6; 7 bases are a match to TRBD1. The CDR3 is 16 residues long. The V segment lost 4 bases and the J segment 6 bases; nucleotides outside the gene matches: 9. The germline V gene has CDR1 MDHEN and CDR2 SYDVKM.

The rearrangement joins TRBV12-3 or TRBV12-4 to TRBJ1-5, with 7 nucleotides matching TRBD1. After removal of 7 bases from V and 2 bases from J, the junction contained 8 bases not matched to a gene. The CDR3 loop spans 15 amino acids. CDR3 amino acids: CASKREGAGNQPQHF. The CDR3 region has the DNA TGTGCCAGCAAAAGGGAGGGGGCTGGCAATCAGCCCCAGCATTTT.

This clonotype was detected many times. The J gene is TRBJ2-4, the V gene TRBV2; D gene unclear. Germline-derived CDR1 and CDR2 are SNHLY and FYNNEI. Trimming took 6 bases from V and 5 from J, leaving 14 bases between them. This CDR3 is built from 14 residues. CDR3 in amino acids: CASRGLGNENIQYF. The CDR3 region has the DNA TGTGCCAGCAGGGGCTTGGGAAACGAAAACATTCAGTACTTC.

This chain uses TRBV15 with TRBJ2-5; D is unresolved. The CDR3 runs to 13 residues. The ends were cut back, 2 bases at V and 1 base at J, with 5 bases in the middle. Germline V CDR1 and CDR2: LNHNV, YYDKDF (reference sequence). The CDR3 spells CATSRRTQETQYF. DNA of the CDR3: TGTGCCACCAGCAGAAGGACCCAAGAGACCCAGTACTTC.

This clonotype was seen only a few times. V and J are TRBV27 and TRBJ1-5; TRBD1 might be the D (6 bases). The germline V gene encodes CDR1 MNHEY and CDR2 SMNVEV (reference sequence). The V gene lost 5 bases and the J gene lost 9 bases, with 14 bases spanning the gap. The CDR3 is 13 amino acids. The CDR3 loop reads CASSQNRVRPQHF. As DNA, the CDR3 is TGTGCCAGCAGTCAAAACAGGGTTCGGCCCCAGCATTTT.

Many counts were recorded for this clonotype. The gene calls are TRBV6-1 and TRBJ1-6; no reliable D call. This CDR3 contains 10 residues. V shed 7 bases and J shed 7 bases, with 2 bases lying between them. From germline, CDR1 is MNHNS and CDR2 SASEGT. CDR3 coding DNA: TGTGCCAGCACCAATTCACCCCTCCACTTT. Translation: CASTNSPLHF.

The chain has TRBV30 and TRBJ2-2, with D perhaps matching TRBD2 (6 bases). This CDR3 comprises 14 residues. Trimming took off 5 bases at V and 8 bases at J, with 18 bases between the two ends. Germline V gene lookup returns CDR1 GTSNPN and CDR2 SVGIG (reference sequence). CDR3 DNA sequence: TGTGCCTGGTCCCGGGACTCCAGGTGGGGGGAGCTGTTTTTT. This gives the protein CAWSRDSRWGELFF.

This clonotype was counted a few times. The chain is built from TRBV20-1 and TRBJ2-7; weak D call: TRBD2 (6 bases). CDR3 length: 13 residues. CDR1 DFQATT and CDR2 SNEGSKA come from the germline V gene (reference sequence). V lost 6 bases and J lost 1, with 13 bases in between. The CDR3 DNA reads TGCAGTGCCTCGCGGGGAGGATCCTACGAGCAGTACTTC. It translates to CSASRGGSYEQYF.

The sample holds many counts of this clonotype. The chain joins TRBV7-3 to TRBJ1-2; a possible D gene is TRBD1 (6 bases). V was clipped by 8 bases and J by 1 base, with 20 bases between them. The CDR3 is 16 amino acids. Per germline, CDR1 SGHTA and CDR2 FQGTGA. The CDR3: CASSPSGQTFNYGYTF. The CDR3 nucleotides read TGTGCCAGCTCCCCATCCGGACAGACGTTTAACTATGGCTACACCTTC.

This clonotype was picked up many times. The chain employs TRBV28 and TRBJ1-2; TRBD1 agrees at 9 bases. CDR1 MDHEN and CDR2 SYDVKM come from the germline V gene. J gave up 8 bases and V 5 bases, and 12 bases lay outside the gene matches. This CDR3 region has 15 residues. CDR3 loop: CASSPPGQGIEGYTF. The CDR3 bases are TGTGCCAGCAGTCCTCCTGGACAGGGGATTGAGGGCTACACCTTC.

The V gene is TRBV2, the J gene TRBJ1-1; no reliable D call. Germline V gives CDR1 SNHLY, CDR2 FYNNEI. This CDR3 contains 14 residues. V was cut by 6 bases and J by 6 bases, with 17 bases left in between. CDR3 DNA: TGTGCCAGCAGCCCCCGTACGGGGTTCCCTGAAGCTTTCTTT. Residues: CASSPRTGFPEAFF.